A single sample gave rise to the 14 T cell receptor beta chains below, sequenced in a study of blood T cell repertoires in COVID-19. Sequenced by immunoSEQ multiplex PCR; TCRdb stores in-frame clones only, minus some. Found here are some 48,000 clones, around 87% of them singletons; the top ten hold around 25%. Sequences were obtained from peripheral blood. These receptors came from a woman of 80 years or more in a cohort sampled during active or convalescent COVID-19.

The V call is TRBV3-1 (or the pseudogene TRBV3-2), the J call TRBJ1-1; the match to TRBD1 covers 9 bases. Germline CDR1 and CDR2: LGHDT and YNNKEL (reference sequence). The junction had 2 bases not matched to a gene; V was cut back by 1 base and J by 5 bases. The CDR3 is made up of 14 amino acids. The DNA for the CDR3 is TGTGCCAGCAGCCAAGGACAGGGGGAAACTGAAGCTTTCTTT. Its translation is CASSQGQGETEAFF.

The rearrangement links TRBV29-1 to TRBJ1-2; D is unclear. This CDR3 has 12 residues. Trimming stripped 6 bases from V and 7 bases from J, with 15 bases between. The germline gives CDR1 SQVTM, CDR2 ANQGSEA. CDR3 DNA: TGCAGCGTGGACCGACTGAGGGCTGGCTACACCTTC. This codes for CSVDRLRAGYTF.

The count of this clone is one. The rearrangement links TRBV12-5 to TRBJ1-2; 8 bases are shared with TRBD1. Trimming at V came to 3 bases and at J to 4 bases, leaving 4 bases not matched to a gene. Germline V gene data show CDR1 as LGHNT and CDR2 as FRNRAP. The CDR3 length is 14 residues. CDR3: CASGFTGQAYGYTF. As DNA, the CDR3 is TGTGCTAGTGGTTTTACGGGACAGGCCTATGGCTACACCTTC.

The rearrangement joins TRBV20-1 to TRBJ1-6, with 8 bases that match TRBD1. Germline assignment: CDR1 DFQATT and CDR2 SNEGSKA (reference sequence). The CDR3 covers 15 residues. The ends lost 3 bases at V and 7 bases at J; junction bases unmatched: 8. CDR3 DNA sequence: TGCAGTGCTAGTTTACAGCAGGGGGCAAATTCACCCCTCCACTTT. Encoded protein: CSASLQQGANSPLHF.

The CDR3 sequence is CASRIDTRSFYEQYF. The CDR3 nucleotides are TGTGCCAGCAGAATCGACACCCGCAGTTTCTACGAGCAGTACTTC. The chain employs TRBV6-5 and TRBJ2-7; D is unresolved. Germline CDR1 and CDR2: MNHEY and SVGAGI. CDR3 length: 15 amino acids. V lost 6 bases and J lost 3, with 18 bases in between.

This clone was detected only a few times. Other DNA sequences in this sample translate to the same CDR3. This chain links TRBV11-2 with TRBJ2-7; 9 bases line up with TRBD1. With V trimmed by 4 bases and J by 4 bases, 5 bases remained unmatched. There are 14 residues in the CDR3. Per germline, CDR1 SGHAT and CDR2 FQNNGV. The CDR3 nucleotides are TGTGCCAGCAGCTCACAGGGGGCCGGGTACGAGCAGTACTTC. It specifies CASSSQGAGYEQYF.

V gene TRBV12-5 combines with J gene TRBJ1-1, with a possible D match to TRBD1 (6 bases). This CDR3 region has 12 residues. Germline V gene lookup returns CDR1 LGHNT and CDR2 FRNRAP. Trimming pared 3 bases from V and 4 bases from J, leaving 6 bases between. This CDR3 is CASGLGGTEAFF. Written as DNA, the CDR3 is TGTGCTAGTGGTTTAGGGGGCACTGAAGCTTTCTTT.

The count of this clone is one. The CDR3 spells CASSYRTGIYGYTF. In DNA form, the CDR3 reads TGTGCCAGCAGTTACAGGACAGGGATCTATGGCTACACCTTC. The chain is built from TRBV6-5 and TRBJ1-2, with TRBD1 matching over 8 bases. CDR1 is MNHEY, CDR2 SVGAGI, per germline. This CDR3 comprises 14 residues. The ends lost 2 bases at V and 4 bases at J; junction bases unmatched: 3.

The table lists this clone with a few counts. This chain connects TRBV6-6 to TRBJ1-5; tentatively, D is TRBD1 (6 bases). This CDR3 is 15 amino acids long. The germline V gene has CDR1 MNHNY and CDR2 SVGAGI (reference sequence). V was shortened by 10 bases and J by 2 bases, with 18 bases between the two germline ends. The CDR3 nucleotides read TGTGCCACCCGGGACGGACACAGGGGCAATCAGCCCCAGCATTTT. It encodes CATRDGHRGNQPQHF.

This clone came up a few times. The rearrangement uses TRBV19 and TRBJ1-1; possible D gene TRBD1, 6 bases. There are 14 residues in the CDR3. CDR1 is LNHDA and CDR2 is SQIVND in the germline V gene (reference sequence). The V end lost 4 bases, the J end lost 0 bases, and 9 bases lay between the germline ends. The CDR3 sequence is CASSRQVMNTEAFF. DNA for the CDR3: TGTGCCAGTAGTAGACAGGTGATGAACACTGAAGCTTTCTTT.

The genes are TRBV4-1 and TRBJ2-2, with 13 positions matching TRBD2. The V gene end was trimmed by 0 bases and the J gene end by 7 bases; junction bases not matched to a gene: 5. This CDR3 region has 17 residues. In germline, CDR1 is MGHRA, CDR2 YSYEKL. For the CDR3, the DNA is TGCGCCAGCAGCCAAGACTTCACTAGCGGGAGGGTCGGGGAGCTGTTTTTT. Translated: CASSQDFTSGRVGELFF.

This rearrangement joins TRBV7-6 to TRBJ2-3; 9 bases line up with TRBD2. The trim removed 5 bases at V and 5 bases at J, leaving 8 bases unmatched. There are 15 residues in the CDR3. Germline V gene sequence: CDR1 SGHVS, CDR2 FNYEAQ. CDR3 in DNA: TGTGCCAGCAGCCTGAACGCGGGAGGGGTAGATACGCAGTATTTT. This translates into CASSLNAGGVDTQYF.

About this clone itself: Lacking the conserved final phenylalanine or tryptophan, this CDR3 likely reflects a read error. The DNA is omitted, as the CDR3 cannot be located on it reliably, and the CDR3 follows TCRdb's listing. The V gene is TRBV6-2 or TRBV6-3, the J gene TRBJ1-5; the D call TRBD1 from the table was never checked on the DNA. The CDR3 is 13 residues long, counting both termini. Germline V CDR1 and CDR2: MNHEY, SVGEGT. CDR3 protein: CASSSLGIGALEV.

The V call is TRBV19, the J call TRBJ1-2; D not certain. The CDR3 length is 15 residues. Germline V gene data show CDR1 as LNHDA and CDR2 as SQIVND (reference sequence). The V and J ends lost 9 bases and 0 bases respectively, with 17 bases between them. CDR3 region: CASLSWTLPNYGYTF. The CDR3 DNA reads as TGTGCCAGCCTATCGTGGACTCTTCCTAACTATGGCTACACCTTC.